This entry concerns a single T cell receptor beta chain. The second PCR ran roughly 6 to 11 cycles with a sample-barcoded 5' primer and J-beta primers. TCRdb recomputed calls from the 5' RACE reads with MiXCR, one row per CDR3 protein. The sample carries some 900,000 distinct CDR3 sequences, around 48% recorded once. The data are from a study of blood T cells in healthy people across ages. Trimming left V 4 bases short and J 4 bases short, with 7 bases between. CDR1 DFQATT and CDR2 SNEGSKA come from the germline V gene (reference sequence). The CDR3 is 11 residues long. The sequencing sample was made of blood. The clonotype originates from a man aged 25 to 45 in good health. The rearrangement links TRBV20-1 to TRBJ1-2, with unresolved D. For the CDR3, the DNA is TGCAGTGCTAAAGACGGCTATGGCTACACCTTC. It encodes CSAKDGYGYTF.